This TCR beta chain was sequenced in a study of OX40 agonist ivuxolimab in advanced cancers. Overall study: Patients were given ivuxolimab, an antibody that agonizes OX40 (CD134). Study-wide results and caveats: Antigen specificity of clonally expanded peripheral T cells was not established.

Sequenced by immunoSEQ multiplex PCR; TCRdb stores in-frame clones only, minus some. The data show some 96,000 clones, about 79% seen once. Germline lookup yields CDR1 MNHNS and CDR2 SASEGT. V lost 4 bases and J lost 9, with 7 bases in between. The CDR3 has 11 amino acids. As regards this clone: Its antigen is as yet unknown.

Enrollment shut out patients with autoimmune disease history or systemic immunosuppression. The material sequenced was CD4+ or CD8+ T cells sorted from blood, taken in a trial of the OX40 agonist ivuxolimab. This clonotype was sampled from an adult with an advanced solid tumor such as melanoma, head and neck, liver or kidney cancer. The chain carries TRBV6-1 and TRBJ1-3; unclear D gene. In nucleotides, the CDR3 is TGTGCCAGCAGTGGGGTTGGCACCATATATTTT. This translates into CASSGVGTIYF.